The T cell receptor (beta chain) under discussion was sequenced for a study of T cell responses to AZD1222 COVID-19 vaccine. Whole-study results and caveats: At 160-218 and 743-854, vaccine-associated CD4 TCRs were dominant, and they spanned spike. At study baseline, merely a handful of AZD1222 recipients were seropositive. Mostly white British, mostly female donors; authors suggested clonal diversity may be underestimated.

Second doses that came at about 4 or about 12 weeks were put together. Data came from immunoSEQ multiplex PCR; TCRdb stores just in-frame clones and leaves some out. The sample lists 65,000 to 100,000 clones, 85% to 95% occurring once. With regard to this clone: Its antigen is currently unknown.

This CDR3 is built from 15 residues. Looked up from germline, CDR1 is SGHAT and CDR2 is FQDESV (reference sequence). Germline trimming cut 3 bases from V and 3 bases from J; bases unmatched to any gene: 7. V gene TRBV11-1 combines with J gene TRBJ2-7, with 8 bases identical to TRBD1. This receptor was taken from an adult who received the AZD1222 COVID-19 vaccine. The source material was peripheral blood, sampled 28 days after the second AZD1222 dose. The CDR3: CASSLETGDFYEQYF. The CDR3 nucleotides read TGTGCCAGCAGCTTGGAGACAGGGGATTTCTACGAGCAGTACTTC.